These T cell receptor beta chains were read from a single sample in a study of T-cell reconstitution after alpha-beta-depleted transplantation in children. TCRdb reprocessed the PCR reads with MiXCR, giving one entry per CDR3 protein. The table shows some 500,000 distinct CDR3 sequences, with 15% to 20% occurring only once. The sample in question was PBMCs from the stem cell graft donor, obtained from the stem cell graft. The receptors originated from a human donor who donated a stem cell graft to a child with acute lymphoblastic leukemia. Both conserved end residues are part of each CDR3. Each record gives: J gene, V gene, D gene, clone size, CDR3 DNA, CDR3 protein. The D gene is left open where the match is weak. Not every row has a clone size; where given, it reads once, few, many or a size class.

j_call: TRBJ2-1; v_call: TRBV7-9; d_call: NA; clone_size: NA; cdr3_nt: TGTGCCAGCAGCTTAGGTACTGGCAGCGGCCATTGGGCTGAGCAGTTCTTC; cdr3_aa: CASSLGTGSGHWAEQFF
j_call: TRBJ1-4; v_call: TRBV7-9; d_call: NA; clone_size: many; cdr3_nt: TGTGCCAGCAGCTTAGGGGGAAAACTGTTTTTT; cdr3_aa: CASSLGGKLFF
j_call: TRBJ2-7; v_call: TRBV20-1; d_call: NA; clone_size: few; cdr3_nt: TGCAGTGCTGCCCAGGGTTACGAGCAGTACTTC; cdr3_aa: CSAAQGYEQYF
j_call: TRBJ1-2; v_call: TRBV20-1; d_call: TRBD1; clone_size: NA; cdr3_nt: TGCAGTGTCCCATTGACAGGGAACTATGGCTACACCTTC; cdr3_aa: CSVPLTGNYGYTF
j_call: TRBJ2-7; v_call: TRBV12-3/TRBV12-4; d_call: TRBD2; clone_size: few; cdr3_nt: TGTGCCAGCAGTGTAGGGACTAGCGCTTACGAGCAGTACTTC; cdr3_aa: CASSVGTSAYEQYF
j_call: TRBJ2-3; v_call: TRBV6-1; d_call: NA; clone_size: many; cdr3_nt: TGTGCCAGCAGTGACTACGGCCGCACAGATACGCAGTATTTT; cdr3_aa: CASSDYGRTDTQYF
j_call: TRBJ2-1; v_call: TRBV9; d_call: TRBD1; clone_size: few; cdr3_nt: TGTGCCAGCAGCCCCTGGGAGACAGGGGGTTACAATGAGCAGTTCTTC; cdr3_aa: CASSPWETGGYNEQFF
j_call: TRBJ2-7; v_call: TRBV7-3; d_call: TRBD1; clone_size: NA; cdr3_nt: TGTGCCAGCAGCTTTGGGACAGGGGCCGAGCAGTACTTC; cdr3_aa: CASSFGTGAEQYF
j_call: TRBJ2-1; v_call: TRBV19; d_call: TRBD1; clone_size: NA; cdr3_nt: TGTGCCAGCCAGTCCGACAGGGAAATAAATGAGCAGTTCTTC; cdr3_aa: CASQSDREINEQFF
j_call: TRBJ2-7; v_call: TRBV20-1; d_call: TRBD2; clone_size: NA; cdr3_nt: TGCAGTGCTAGAGATCTGGGAGCGGGACCGTCCTACGAGCAGTACTTC; cdr3_aa: CSARDLGAGPSYEQYF
j_call: TRBJ2-7; v_call: TRBV10-3; d_call: NA; clone_size: NA; cdr3_nt: TGTGCCATCAGGAGGACGATTTTCTCCTACGAGCAGTACTTC; cdr3_aa: CAIRRTIFSYEQYF
j_call: TRBJ2-6; v_call: TRBV24-1; d_call: NA; clone_size: NA; cdr3_nt: TGTGCCACCAGTGATCCTGGGGGCGCTGGGGCCAACGTCCTGACTTTC; cdr3_aa: CATSDPGGAGANVLTF
j_call: TRBJ1-2; v_call: TRBV5-1; d_call: NA; clone_size: NA; cdr3_nt: TGCGCCAGCAGCCCCCAAGACAATCCTAACTATGGCTACACCTTC; cdr3_aa: CASSPQDNPNYGYTF
j_call: TRBJ2-1; v_call: TRBV14; d_call: NA; clone_size: NA; cdr3_nt: TGTGCCAGCAGCTTTCGTTACATGGCAAGCTCCTACAATGAGCAGTTCTTC; cdr3_aa: CASSFRYMASSYNEQFF
j_call: TRBJ2-7; v_call: TRBV12-3/TRBV12-4; d_call: NA; clone_size: few; cdr3_nt: TGTGCCAGCAGTTTTACCCGGGCAGGAGCCTACGAGCAGTACTTC; cdr3_aa: CASSFTRAGAYEQYF
j_call: TRBJ2-7; v_call: TRBV20-1; d_call: NA; clone_size: NA; cdr3_nt: TGCAGTGCTAGAAGAGGAAGCCACGAGCAGTACTTC; cdr3_aa: CSARRGSHEQYF
j_call: TRBJ2-7; v_call: TRBV20-1; d_call: NA; clone_size: few; cdr3_nt: TGCAGTGCTTGGGGAGGCTCCGGGATCACCTCCTACGAGCAGTACTTC; cdr3_aa: CSAWGGSGITSYEQYF
j_call: TRBJ2-1; v_call: TRBV4-1; d_call: TRBD2; clone_size: NA; cdr3_nt: TGCGCCAGCAGCCCCTCGGGACTAAAGGGCCATGAGCAGTTCTTC; cdr3_aa: CASSPSGLKGHEQFF
j_call: TRBJ2-7; v_call: TRBV5-1; d_call: NA; clone_size: few; cdr3_nt: TGCGCCAGCAGCTTAGGAGGACTCCGAGACTACGAGCAGTACTTC; cdr3_aa: CASSLGGLRDYEQYF
j_call: TRBJ1-1; v_call: TRBV29-1; d_call: TRBD1; clone_size: few; cdr3_nt: TGCAGCGTTCTCAACAGGGGGCGAAACACTGAAGCTTTCTTT; cdr3_aa: CSVLNRGRNTEAFF
j_call: TRBJ2-3; v_call: TRBV6-4; d_call: TRBD2; clone_size: NA; cdr3_nt: TGTGCCAGCAGGGGGACTAGCGGGGCCCCCCCAGATACGCAGTATTTT; cdr3_aa: CASRGTSGAPPDTQYF
j_call: TRBJ2-5; v_call: TRBV28; d_call: NA; clone_size: NA; cdr3_nt: TGTGCCAGCAGTGAGTGGAACCAAGAGACCCAGTACTTC; cdr3_aa: CASSEWNQETQYF
j_call: TRBJ1-1; v_call: TRBV7-9; d_call: NA; clone_size: few; cdr3_nt: TGTGCCAGCAGCTTAGAGCTTTTGGGCACTGAAGCTTTCTTT; cdr3_aa: CASSLELLGTEAFF
j_call: TRBJ1-1; v_call: TRBV7-2; d_call: NA; clone_size: NA; cdr3_nt: TGTGCCAGCAGCTTAGCGCGAGTGTCAGAAGCTTTCTTT; cdr3_aa: CASSLARVSEAFF
j_call: TRBJ2-5; v_call: TRBV27; d_call: TRBD2; clone_size: few; cdr3_nt: TGTGCCAGCAGTTTAACTAGCGGGAGAGTTGAGACCCAGTACTTC; cdr3_aa: CASSLTSGRVETQYF
j_call: TRBJ2-1; v_call: TRBV4-1; d_call: NA; clone_size: few; cdr3_nt: TGCGCCAGCAGCCAAGGGGCCAATGAGCAGTTCTTC; cdr3_aa: CASSQGANEQFF
j_call: TRBJ1-2; v_call: TRBV20-1; d_call: NA; clone_size: NA; cdr3_nt: TGCAGTGCTAGAGATAGGCAGGGCCTTAACTATGGCTACACCTTC; cdr3_aa: CSARDRQGLNYGYTF
j_call: TRBJ2-7; v_call: TRBV5-1; d_call: TRBD1; clone_size: NA; cdr3_nt: TGCGCCAGCCACAGGGGCTACGAGCAGTACTTC; cdr3_aa: CASHRGYEQYF
j_call: TRBJ2-7; v_call: TRBV29-1; d_call: TRBD1; clone_size: NA; cdr3_nt: TGCAGCGTTGAAGGGGACAGATCATCCTACGAGCAGTACTTC; cdr3_aa: CSVEGDRSSYEQYF
j_call: TRBJ2-3; v_call: TRBV7-3; d_call: NA; clone_size: NA; cdr3_nt: TGTGCCAGCAGCCCCAGCCCTTCTGGCACAGATACGCAGTATTTT; cdr3_aa: CASSPSPSGTDTQYF
j_call: TRBJ1-5; v_call: TRBV7-8; d_call: NA; clone_size: NA; cdr3_nt: TGTGCCAGCAGTTTAGGGCCCGGGACGAAGCATTTT; cdr3_aa: CASSLGPGTKHF
j_call: TRBJ2-7; v_call: TRBV20-1; d_call: NA; clone_size: few; cdr3_nt: TGCAGTGCTAGTTCAGCGCGGGCATCCTACGAGCAGTACTTC; cdr3_aa: CSASSARASYEQYF
j_call: TRBJ2-2; v_call: TRBV19; d_call: NA; clone_size: NA; cdr3_nt: TGTGCCAGCCGACTGGCGAACACCGGGGAGCTGTTTTTT; cdr3_aa: CASRLANTGELFF
j_call: TRBJ2-1; v_call: TRBV12-3/TRBV12-4; d_call: TRBD2; clone_size: NA; cdr3_nt: TGTGCCAGCAGTTTGAGTAGCGGGAGGGCTAAGGTAAATGAGCAGTTCTTC; cdr3_aa: CASSLSSGRAKVNEQFF
j_call: TRBJ2-5; v_call: TRBV9; d_call: NA; clone_size: few; cdr3_nt: TGTGCCAGCAGCGCGGGACTGGGGGGAATAGAGACCCAGTACTTC; cdr3_aa: CASSAGLGGIETQYF
j_call: TRBJ2-7; v_call: TRBV5-1; d_call: TRBD1; clone_size: NA; cdr3_nt: TGCGCCAGCAGCCCAACGCTAACAGGGGCCCGCGAGCAGTACTTC; cdr3_aa: CASSPTLTGAREQYF
j_call: TRBJ2-7; v_call: TRBV5-1; d_call: NA; clone_size: NA; cdr3_nt: TGCGCCAGCGGAATACAGGGCTTCTCCTACGAGCAGTACTTC; cdr3_aa: CASGIQGFSYEQYF
j_call: TRBJ2-7; v_call: TRBV7-9; d_call: TRBD1; clone_size: NA; cdr3_nt: TGTGCCAGCAGCTTAGAGGGGACAGGGGAGTATTACGAGCAGTACTTC; cdr3_aa: CASSLEGTGEYYEQYF
j_call: TRBJ1-1; v_call: TRBV9; d_call: NA; clone_size: NA; cdr3_nt: TGTGCCAGCAGCGTCGGGGGGCCGAACACTGAAGCTTTCTTT; cdr3_aa: CASSVGGPNTEAFF
j_call: TRBJ2-1; v_call: TRBV19; d_call: TRBD2; clone_size: few; cdr3_nt: TGTGCCAGTAGTAGAGCGGGAGATGACAATGAGCAGTTCTTC; cdr3_aa: CASSRAGDDNEQFF
j_call: TRBJ2-1; v_call: TRBV10-3; d_call: TRBD1; clone_size: few; cdr3_nt: TGTGCCATCGGAAGGAGACAGGGGGAACTTAATGAGCAGTTCTTC; cdr3_aa: CAIGRRQGELNEQFF
j_call: TRBJ2-2; v_call: TRBV6-1; d_call: NA; clone_size: NA; cdr3_nt: TGTGCCAGCTCACCCATAACGGCCCACACCGGGGAGCTGTTTTTT; cdr3_aa: CASSPITAHTGELFF
j_call: TRBJ1-2; v_call: TRBV12-3/TRBV12-4; d_call: TRBD1; clone_size: NA; cdr3_nt: TGTGCCAGCAGTCGGACAGGGGAGTATGGCTACACCTTC; cdr3_aa: CASSRTGEYGYTF
j_call: TRBJ1-2; v_call: TRBV5-1; d_call: NA; clone_size: NA; cdr3_nt: TGCGCCAGCAGCTTGGAGGGCGGATTGAGATATGGCTACACCTTC; cdr3_aa: CASSLEGGLRYGYTF
j_call: TRBJ2-5; v_call: TRBV21-1; d_call: NA; clone_size: NA; cdr3_nt: TGTGCCAGCAACTTCCCCCCAGCAGAGACCCAGTACTTC; cdr3_aa: CASNFPPAETQYF
j_call: TRBJ2-6; v_call: TRBV7-8; d_call: NA; clone_size: NA; cdr3_nt: TGTGCCAGCAGCCATGAAAGGGGCTCTGGGGCCAACGTCCTGACTTTC; cdr3_aa: CASSHERGSGANVLTF
j_call: TRBJ2-1; v_call: TRBV5-6; d_call: NA; clone_size: NA; cdr3_nt: TGTGCCAGCAGCTTTCCCTCGAGAGAGGGGTACTACAATGAGCAGTTCTTC; cdr3_aa: CASSFPSREGYYNEQFF
j_call: TRBJ2-1; v_call: TRBV6-5; d_call: TRBD2; clone_size: few; cdr3_nt: TGTGCCAGCAGTTTAGACGGGAGGGCGGGGGATGAGCAGTTCTTC; cdr3_aa: CASSLDGRAGDEQFF
j_call: TRBJ1-4; v_call: TRBV5-1; d_call: TRBD1; clone_size: many; cdr3_nt: TGCGCCAGCAGCTTGGACAGGGGTGGTGAAAAACTGTTTTTT; cdr3_aa: CASSLDRGGEKLFF
j_call: TRBJ2-5; v_call: TRBV6-5; d_call: TRBD2; clone_size: few; cdr3_nt: TGTGCCAGCAGTTACATCAGCGGGAGTGGGGAGGGGACCCAGTACTTC; cdr3_aa: CASSYISGSGEGTQYF
j_call: TRBJ1-2; v_call: TRBV5-1; d_call: TRBD1; clone_size: few; cdr3_nt: TGCGCCAGCAGCCACGGGACAGCCGAATATGGCTACACCTTC; cdr3_aa: CASSHGTAEYGYTF
j_call: TRBJ2-3; v_call: TRBV20-1; d_call: TRBD2; clone_size: NA; cdr3_nt: TGCAGTGCCAAAAGTGGACTAGCATATAGCACAGATACGCAGTATTTT; cdr3_aa: CSAKSGLAYSTDTQYF
j_call: TRBJ2-7; v_call: TRBV28; d_call: NA; clone_size: NA; cdr3_nt: TGTGCCAGCAGTTTAGCCGGCGGTTCGACCTACGAGCAGTACTTC; cdr3_aa: CASSLAGGSTYEQYF
j_call: TRBJ2-2; v_call: TRBV11-2; d_call: TRBD2; clone_size: few; cdr3_nt: TGTGCCAGCAGCCCCACCTTCGCCGGGGCTAGCGGGACCGGGGAGCTGTTTTTT; cdr3_aa: CASSPTFAGASGTGELFF
j_call: TRBJ1-5; v_call: TRBV12-5; d_call: NA; clone_size: NA; cdr3_nt: TGTGCTAGTGGTTTGGATCAGCCCCAGCATTTT; cdr3_aa: CASGLDQPQHF
j_call: TRBJ1-5; v_call: TRBV20-1; d_call: TRBD1; clone_size: NA; cdr3_nt: TGCTGTGCTTATGACAGGGGGCGCGGATCCGATCAGCCCCAGCATTTT; cdr3_aa: CCAYDRGRGSDQPQHF
j_call: TRBJ2-7; v_call: TRBV27; d_call: NA; clone_size: NA; cdr3_nt: TGTGCCAGCCGCGGCGGGCTCTCCTACGAGCAGTACTTC; cdr3_aa: CASRGGLSYEQYF
j_call: TRBJ1-1; v_call: TRBV15; d_call: NA; clone_size: NA; cdr3_nt: TGTGCCACCAGCCGAATGGGGGTAGGGAACACTGAAGCTTTCTTT; cdr3_aa: CATSRMGVGNTEAFF
j_call: TRBJ2-2; v_call: TRBV24-1; d_call: TRBD2; clone_size: NA; cdr3_nt: TGTGCCACCAGTAGCGGGAGAGCAAAGGGAACCGGGGAGCTGTTTTTT; cdr3_aa: CATSSGRAKGTGELFF